The clone carrying this T cell receptor beta chain showed up many times. The authors ran a second PCR of about 6 to 11 cycles using a sample-barcoded 5' primer and a J-beta primer mix. In TCRdb, the 5' RACE reads were re-called with MiXCR into one record per CDR3 protein. This sample carries around 1,800,000 distinct CDR3 sequences, roughly 43% of them seen once, and the ten largest clones take under 30%. The V gene's germline CDR1 is SEHNR and CDR2 FQNEAQ (reference sequence). Germline trimming cut 3 bases from V and 4 bases from J; bases unmatched to any gene: 3. The CDR3 has 13 amino acids. This sample was included in a study of blood T cells in healthy people across ages.

The rearrangement joins TRBV7-9 to TRBJ2-7; TRBD1 matches at 7 bases. Sequenced input: blood. The TCR sequence derives from a human donor in good health. In DNA form, the CDR3 reads TGTGCCAGCAGCTTTGGGACAGTGTACGAGCAGTACTTC. This codes for CASSFGTVYEQYF.